Listed below are T cell receptor beta chains from one sample, sequenced in a study of shared clonotypes between healthy human individuals. TCRdb keeps only in-frame clones here, not all; method: immunoSEQ multiplex PCR. This sample has more than 2 million clones, with roughly 96% found just once. Material for sequencing was naive CD4+ T cells sorted from blood. All receptors come from a man between 18 and 35 years old in good health. CDR3s include the opening cysteine and the closing phenylalanine or tryptophan. The D gene is left open where the match is weak. Size is omitted from some rows. Given values are once, few, many or a class for expanded clones.

abundance	d_gene	len	v_gene	j_gene	CDR3nt	CDR3aa
NA	NA	15	TRBV7-2	TRBJ2-3	TGTGCCAGCAGCTTATCGGCTCTCTTCACAGATACGCAGTATTTT	CASSLSALFTDTQYF
NA	NA	11	TRBV5-6	TRBJ2-7	TGTGCCAGCAGCTTGCGTTACGAGCAGTACTTC	CASSLRYEQYF
NA	NA	15	TRBV5-1	TRBJ2-1	TGCGCCAGCAGGCCGATGAGCGTGTCGCCCAATGAGCAGTTCTTC	CASRPMSVSPNEQFF
NA	NA	13	TRBV30	TRBJ2-7	TGTGCCTGGACTCGCGGAATCTCCTACGAGCAGTACTTC	CAWTRGISYEQYF
NA	NA	12	TRBV10-3	TRBJ1-4	TGTGCCATCAGTGAGAACCGGGAAAAACTGTTTTTT	CAISENREKLFF
NA	TRBD1	15	TRBV7-2	TRBJ1-2	TGTGCCAGCAGCCCCATCGGGACAGGGCTGAATGGCTACACCTTC	CASSPIGTGLNGYTF
NA	NA	16	TRBV5-1	TRBJ1-1	TGCGCCAGCAGCACCCGATCCGGGGACAAGAACACTGAAGCTTTCTTT	CASSTRSGDKNTEAFF
NA	NA	14	TRBV15	TRBJ1-1	TGTGCCACCAGCGCACAGGGCATGAACACTGAAGCTTTCTTT	CATSAQGMNTEAFF
NA	TRBD2	15	TRBV5-6	TRBJ2-7	TGTGCCAGCAGCTTCCTAGCGGGACAGACCTACGAGCAGTACTTC	CASSFLAGQTYEQYF
NA	TRBD1	13	TRBV6-5	TRBJ2-5	TGTGCCAGCGGACAGGGGCTACAAGAGACCCAGTACTTC	CASGQGLQETQYF
NA	NA	15	TRBV14	TRBJ1-1	TGTGCCAGCAGCCAACAGTTTGCCCGGGGCACTGAAGCTTTCTTT	CASSQQFARGTEAFF
NA	TRBD1	15	TRBV25-1	TRBJ1-4	TGTGCCAGCAGTGCGACGACAGGGTCCCACGAAAAACTGTTTTTT	CASSATTGSHEKLFF
NA	TRBD1	17	TRBV7-9	TRBJ1-1	TGTGCCAGCAGCCCAGGCGGGACAGGGGCTCTGGTCACTGAAGCTTTCTTT	CASSPGGTGALVTEAFF
NA	NA	15	TRBV5-5	TRBJ1-6	TGTGCCAGCAGCCCCGAGGGCGGGTCAAATTCACCCCTCCACTTT	CASSPEGGSNSPLHF
NA	TRBD1	14	TRBV9	TRBJ2-5	TGTGCCAGCAGCCGGACAGGGCTGAAAGAGACCCAGTACTTC	CASSRTGLKETQYF
NA	TRBD1	14	TRBV4-1	TRBJ2-1	TGCGCCAGCAGCCAACTCACAGGGGGAAATGAGCAGTTCTTC	CASSQLTGGNEQFF
NA	TRBD1	14	TRBV30	TRBJ2-5	TGTGCCTGGGACAGGGGGCTAGGGCAAGAGACCCAGTACTTC	CAWDRGLGQETQYF
NA	NA	15	TRBV6-6	TRBJ1-4	TGTGCCAGCAGTTACGAGGGAGGGGTTAGTGAAAAACTGTTTTTT	CASSYEGGVSEKLFF
NA	TRBD1	13	TRBV2	TRBJ1-1	TGTGCCAGCCAGGGGGAAATGGGCACTGAAGCTTTCTTT	CASQGEMGTEAFF
NA	NA	15	TRBV5-1	TRBJ2-1	TGCGCCAGCAGCTTGAGGCTTGACTCCTACAATGAGCAGTTCTTC	CASSLRLDSYNEQFF
NA	NA	17	TRBV30	TRBJ2-1	TGTGCCTGGAGACACTTTTCGGGACTCTCTACTTCCAATGAGCAGTTCTTC	CAWRHFSGLSTSNEQFF
once	TRBD2	15	TRBV2	TRBJ2-3	TGTGCCACCGCTCGAGCGGCGGGGGGAATTAATACGCAGTATTTT	CATARAAGGINTQYF
once	NA	15	TRBV30	TRBJ1-2	TGTGCCTGGAGTGCACCCGGACGGATTAACTATGGCTACACCTTC	CAWSAPGRINYGYTF
NA	TRBD2	13	TRBV18	TRBJ2-1	TGTGCCAGCTCATCCGGACTAGCGGAGGAGCAGTTCTTC	CASSSGLAEEQFF
NA	TRBD1	15	TRBV5-6	TRBJ2-2	TGTGCCAGCAGCTGGGGGACAGGGGAGGCCGGGGAGCTGTTTTTT	CASSWGTGEAGELFF
NA	TRBD2	11	TRBV4-3	TRBJ2-1	TGCGCCAGCGGGAGGGTTAATGAGCAGTTCTTC	CASGRVNEQFF
NA	NA	15	TRBV28	TRBJ1-6	TGTGCCAGCAGTTTCCCGGGGCAGGGGAATTCACCCCTCCACTTT	CASSFPGQGNSPLHF
NA	NA	17	TRBV5-1	TRBJ1-2	TGCGCCAGCAGCTCGGGGACCGTGATTGGGGGTAACTATGGCTACACCTTC	CASSSGTVIGGNYGYTF
NA	TRBD2	15	TRBV18	TRBJ2-1	TGTGCCAGCTCCCCGTTAGCGGGGGTATACAATGAGCAGTTCTTC	CASSPLAGVYNEQFF
NA	NA	15	TRBV5-1	TRBJ1-1	TGCGCCAGCAGCTTGAGTTCAGGGATGAACACTGAAGCTTTCTTT	CASSLSSGMNTEAFF
once	TRBD2	16	TRBV7-9	TRBJ2-1	TGTGCCAGCATCCCGAACGAAGGACTAGCGAGCGGTGAGCAGTTCTTC	CASIPNEGLASGEQFF
NA	NA	15	TRBV7-3	TRBJ1-1	TGTGCCAGCAGCCCCGAGGCGACCCTCAACACTGAAGCTTTCTTT	CASSPEATLNTEAFF
NA	TRBD1	17	TRBV27	TRBJ1-5	TGTGCCAGTGGCGGGACAGGGCTCTTAAGAGGCAATCAGCCCCAGCATTTT	CASGGTGLLRGNQPQHF
NA	NA	18	TRBV10-3	TRBJ2-6	TGTGCCATCAGTGAGGCACGATACTCCGGGTCTGGGGCCAACGTCCTGACTTTC	CAISEARYSGSGANVLTF
NA	TRBD1	15	TRBV5-1	TRBJ1-6	TGCGCCAGCAGCCGGGACAGGGAGAATTATTCACCCCTCCACTTT	CASSRDRENYSPLHF
NA	NA	16	TRBV4-1	TRBJ2-1	TGCGCCAGCAGCCAAGGGCAGGTCAGCTCCTACAATGAGCAGTTCTTC	CASSQGQVSSYNEQFF
NA	NA	15	TRBV4-2	TRBJ2-7	TGTGCCAGCAGCCAAGATGAGAACGCCCCCTACGAGCAGTACTTC	CASSQDENAPYEQYF
NA	TRBD1	17	TRBV18	TRBJ1-5	TGTGCCAGCTCACCTGAGACCGGGACAGATAGCAATCAGCCCCAGCATTTT	CASSPETGTDSNQPQHF
NA	NA	12	TRBV7-3	TRBJ2-1	TGTGCCAGCAGCCCGGGGTGGGACGAGCAGTTCTTC	CASSPGWDEQFF
NA	NA	13	TRBV5-1	TRBJ2-5	TGCGCCAGCAGCCTTACTCCTTCGGAGACCCAGTACTTC	CASSLTPSETQYF
NA	NA	12	TRBV27	TRBJ2-1	TGTGCCAGCTGGACCGCCTACAATGAGCAGTTCTTC	CASWTAYNEQFF
once	NA	18	TRBV18	TRBJ1-1	TGTGCCAGCTCACCCCCGGGGCACGGGGGGAGTTTGAGCACTGAAGCTTTCTTT	CASSPPGHGGSLSTEAFF
NA	NA	14	TRBV18	TRBJ1-2	TGTGCCAGCTCACCCGGACATGGCGACTATGGCTACACCTTC	CASSPGHGDYGYTF
NA	TRBD2	15	TRBV10-3	TRBJ2-1	TGTGCCATCAGCTTAACTAGCGGCCCCTACAATGAGCAGTTCTTC	CAISLTSGPYNEQFF
NA	NA	13	TRBV7-9	TRBJ1-5	TGTGCCAGCAGCCCACGGGAGAGTGAGCCCCAGCATTTT	CASSPRESEPQHF
NA	TRBD1	15	TRBV9	TRBJ1-1	TGTGCCAGCAGTTTAGGGGGCAGAGAGAACACTGAAGCTTTCTTT	CASSLGGRENTEAFF
NA	NA	14	TRBV6-1	TRBJ1-5	TGTGCCAGCAGCGAAACGGCGGACAATCAGCCCCAGCATTTT	CASSETADNQPQHF
NA	NA	14	TRBV2	TRBJ2-7	TGTGCCAGCAAGTTAGGTCAGGGTAGGTACGAGCAGTACTTC	CASKLGQGRYEQYF
NA	NA	13	TRBV10-3	TRBJ1-2	TGTGCCATCAGTGAGGGGACTAACTATGGCTACACCTTC	CAISEGTNYGYTF
NA	TRBD2	18	TRBV4-3	TRBJ2-3	TGCGCCAGCAGCCAAGAACCGGGACTAGCGGGAGGCACAGATACGCAGTATTTT	CASSQEPGLAGGTDTQYF
NA	TRBD1	15	TRBV6-5	TRBJ1-5	TGTGCCAGCAGTTCCCGGACAGGGGCCAATCAGCCCCAGCATTTT	CASSSRTGANQPQHF
NA	TRBD1	14	TRBV6-1	TRBJ1-6	TGTGCCAGCAGTGGTCAGGACAGGGATTCACCCCTCCACTTT	CASSGQDRDSPLHF
NA	NA	16	TRBV11-1	TRBJ2-2	TGTGCCAGCAGCTTTATTGGGGGCTGGGACACCGGGGAGCTGTTTTTT	CASSFIGGWDTGELFF
NA	NA	18	TRBV25-1	TRBJ1-4	TGTGCCAGCAGTGGGACGACAGGAAGTATTCAAGCTAATGAAAAACTGTTTTTT	CASSGTTGSIQANEKLFF
few	TRBD1	15	TRBV9	TRBJ1-6	TGTGCCAGCAGCCCCGGACAGGGGTTGACTTCACCCCTCCACTTT	CASSPGQGLTSPLHF
NA	NA	12	TRBV28	TRBJ2-2	TGTGCCAGCAGAGCGTACACCGGGGAGCTGTTTTTT	CASRAYTGELFF